This T cell receptor beta chain comes out of a study of blood T cell repertoires in COVID-19 (TCRdb year 2020). For the wider study: The collaborator samples originated in the United States, Italy and Spain and spanned the acute and convalescent phases of COVID-19. The material from the prospective study consisted of cDNA or gDNA derived from T cells, B-cell-depleted T cells, or PBMCs. The dataset comprised deeply sampled blood TCRbeta repertoires from subjects exposed to, actively infected with, or recovered from COVID-19. A freely available public database, intended as a resource for researchers studying the immune response to SARS-CoV-2, is where the repertoires were released. Samples came from the ongoing ImmuneRACE study (first 160 participants) plus 1,254 subjects from 6 global collaborators. A de-identified subject ID, COVID-19 status, age in years and sex were almost always included in the sample metadata. Where available, HLA class I and class II types were obtained from metadata supplied by the sample provider rather than from assay-based typing. What the research found in general, with its limitations: Clinical and demographic metadata were provided uncurated, with the amount varying by source and participant.

As regards this clone: Its antigen is currently not known. No much larger clone is present one base from it, and per-base qualities are unavailable.

V drops 4 bases and J drops 0 bases, leaving 9 bases in between. As encoded in the germline V gene (reference sequence), CDR1 is LNHDA while CDR2 is SQIVND. The CDR3 has 14 amino acids, counting the end cysteine and phenylalanine. Here the CDR3 DNA is all that survives: 42 bases in frame from base 1. TCRbeta CDR3 regions were amplified from genomic DNA by means of the immunoSEQ Assay, a bias-controlled multiplex PCR. The authors' analysis ran thus. The number of nucleated cells in each sample was estimated by amplification of reference gene primers within the assay. To quantify the absolute abundance of each unique TCRbeta CDR3 rearrangement, sequence reads were collapsed and filtered. For each sample, productive Simpson clonality was calculated by taking the square root of Simpson's diversity index across productive rearrangements. In its TCRdb copy, this immuneACCESS table keeps in-frame sequences only and misses some clones. Where compared with another copy, unresolved V genes explain less than half of these, and the others have no known cause. V, J and clone size were drawn from that table, and D and trimming were deduced from the DNA. The sample table records approximately 200,000 clones; more than 75% of these occur just once. The ten largest account for about 6.2% of the sample.

Samples from volunteer blood donors who had recovered from COVID-19 were contributed by a second Seattle source. The collaborating institutions used their own protocols to collect whole blood in K2EDTA tubes. For TCRbeta analysis, collaborators shipped samples in one of three forms: frozen whole blood, isolated PBMCs, or DNA extracted from either of those sample types. The clonotype comes from a man in his sixties who had recovered from COVID-19. Material: peripheral blood. The chain links TRBV19 with TRBJ1-1; a tentative D match to TRBD1 spans 5 bases. The CDR3 region has the sequence CASSRGSMNTEAFF. The base sequence is TGTGCCAGTAGTAGGGGCAGTATGAACACTGAAGCTTTCTTT.